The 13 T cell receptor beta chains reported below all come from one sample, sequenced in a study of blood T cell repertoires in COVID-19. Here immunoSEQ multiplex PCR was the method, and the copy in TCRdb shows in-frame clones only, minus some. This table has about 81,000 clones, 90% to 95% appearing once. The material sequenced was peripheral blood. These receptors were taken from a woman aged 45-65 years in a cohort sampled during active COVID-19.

The CDR3 sequence: CASSPRAGDTGELFF. The CDR3 DNA sequence: TGTGCCAGCTCACCACGCGCAGGGGACACCGGGGAGCTGTTTTTT. The chain couples TRBV18 to TRBJ2-2; D is possibly TRBD1 (6 bases). Germline V gives CDR1 KGHSH, CDR2 LQKENI. The CDR3 has 15 residues. V dropped 1 base and J dropped 3 bases, with 9 bases sitting between them.

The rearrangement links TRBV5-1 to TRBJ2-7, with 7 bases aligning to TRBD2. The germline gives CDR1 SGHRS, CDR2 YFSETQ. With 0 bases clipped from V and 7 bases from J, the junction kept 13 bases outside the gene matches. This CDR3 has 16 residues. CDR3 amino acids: CASSLGATGGVLEQYF. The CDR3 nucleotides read TGCGCCAGCAGCTTGGGGGCGACGGGGGGAGTTTTGGAGCAGTACTTC.

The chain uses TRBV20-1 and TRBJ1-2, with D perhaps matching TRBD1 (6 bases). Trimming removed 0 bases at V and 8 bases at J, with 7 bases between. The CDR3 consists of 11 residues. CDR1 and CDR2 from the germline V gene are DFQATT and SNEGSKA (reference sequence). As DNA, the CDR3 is TGCAGTGCTAGAGAGGGGGCAGGCTACACCTTC. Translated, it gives CSAREGAGYTF.

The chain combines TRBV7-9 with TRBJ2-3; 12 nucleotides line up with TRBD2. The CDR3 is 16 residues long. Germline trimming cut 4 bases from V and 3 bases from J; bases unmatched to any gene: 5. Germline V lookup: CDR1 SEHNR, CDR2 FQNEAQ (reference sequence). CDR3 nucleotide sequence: TGTGCCAGCAGCTATTCTAGCGGGGGGGGGACAGATACGCAGTATTTT. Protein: CASSYSSGGGTDTQYF.

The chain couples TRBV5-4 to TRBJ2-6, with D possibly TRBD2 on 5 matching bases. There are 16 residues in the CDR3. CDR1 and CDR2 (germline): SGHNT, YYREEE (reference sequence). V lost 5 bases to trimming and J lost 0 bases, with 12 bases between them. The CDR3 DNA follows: TGTGCCAGCAGTGTGGGAGACAACTCTGGGGCCAACGTCCTGACTTTC. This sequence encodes CASSVGDNSGANVLTF. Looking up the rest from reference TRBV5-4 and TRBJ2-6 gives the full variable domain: ETGVTQSPTHLIKTRGQQVTLRCSSQSGHNTVSWYQQALGQGPQFIFQYYREEENGRGNFPPRFSGLQFPNYSSELNVNALELDDSALYLCASSVGDNSGANVLTFGAGSRLTVL.

This CDR3 is CASSPDRSRNQPQHF. The CDR3 nucleotides are TGTGCCAGCTCACCAGACAGGTCGCGCAATCAGCCCCAGCATTTT. The V gene is TRBV18, the J gene TRBJ1-5; TRBD1 might be the D (6 bases). Trimming left V 2 bases short and J 2 bases short, with 10 bases between. This CDR3 has 15 amino acids. From germline, CDR1 is KGHSH and CDR2 LQKENI.

This CDR3 is CASSLGHQDTQYF. The DNA for the CDR3 is TGCGCCAGCAGCTTGGGCCATCAGGATACGCAGTATTTT. This sequence joins TRBV5-1 and TRBJ2-3; no clear D. Trimming took 0 bases from V and 6 from J, leaving 8 bases between them. Germline CDR1 is SGHRS and CDR2 is YFSETQ. The CDR3 length is 13 residues.

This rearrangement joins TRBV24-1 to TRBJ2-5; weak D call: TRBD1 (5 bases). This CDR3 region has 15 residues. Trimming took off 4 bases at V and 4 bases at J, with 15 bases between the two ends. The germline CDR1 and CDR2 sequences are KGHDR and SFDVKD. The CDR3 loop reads CATSEPGLGLETQYF. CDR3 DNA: TGTGCCACCAGTGAACCCGGGTTGGGGCTAGAGACCCAGTACTTC.

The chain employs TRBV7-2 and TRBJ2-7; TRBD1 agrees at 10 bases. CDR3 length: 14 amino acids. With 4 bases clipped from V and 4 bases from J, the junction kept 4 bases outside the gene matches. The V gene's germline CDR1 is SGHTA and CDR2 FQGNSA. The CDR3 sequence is CASSSGTGVYEQYF. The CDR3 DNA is TGTGCCAGCAGCTCCGGGACAGGGGTGTACGAGCAGTACTTC.

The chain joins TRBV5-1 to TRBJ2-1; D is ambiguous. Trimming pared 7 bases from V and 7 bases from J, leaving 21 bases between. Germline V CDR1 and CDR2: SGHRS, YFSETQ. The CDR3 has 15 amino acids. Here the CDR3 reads CASGRGGTLGNEQFF. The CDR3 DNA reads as TGCGCCAGCGGCCGAGGCGGCACCTTGGGTAATGAGCAGTTCTTC.

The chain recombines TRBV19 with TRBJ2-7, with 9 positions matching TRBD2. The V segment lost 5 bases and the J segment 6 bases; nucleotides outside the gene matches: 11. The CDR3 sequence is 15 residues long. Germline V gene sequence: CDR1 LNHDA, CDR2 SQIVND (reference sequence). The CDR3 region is CASSFQPGLAGEQYF. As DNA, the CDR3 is TGTGCCAGTAGTTTCCAGCCGGGACTAGCTGGCGAGCAGTACTTC. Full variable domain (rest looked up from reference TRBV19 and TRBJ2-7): DGGITQSPKYLFRKEGQNVTLSCEQNLNHDAMYWYRQDPGQGLRLIYYSQIVNDFQKGDIAEGYSVSREKKESFPLTVTSAQKNPTAFYLCASSFQPGLAGEQYFGPGTRLTVT.

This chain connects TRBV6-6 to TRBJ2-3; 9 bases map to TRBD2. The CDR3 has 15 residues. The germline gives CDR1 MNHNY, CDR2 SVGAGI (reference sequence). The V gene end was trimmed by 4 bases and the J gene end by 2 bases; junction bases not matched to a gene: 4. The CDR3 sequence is CASSLSGGSTDTQYF. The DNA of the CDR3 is TGTGCCAGCAGTTTAAGCGGGGGGTCCACAGATACGCAGTATTTT.

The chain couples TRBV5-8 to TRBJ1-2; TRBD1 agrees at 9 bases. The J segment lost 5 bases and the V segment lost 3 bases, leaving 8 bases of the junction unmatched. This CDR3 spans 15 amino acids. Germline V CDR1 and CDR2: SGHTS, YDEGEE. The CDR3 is CASSSTGGLAYGYTF. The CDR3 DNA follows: TGTGCCAGCAGCTCAACAGGGGGCTTGGCGTATGGCTACACCTTC.